The rows below give T cell receptor beta chains drawn from one sample of a study of Ad26.COV2.S vaccination and SARS-CoV-2 variants. Method: immunoSEQ multiplex PCR; TCRdb's copy keeps in-frame clones and lacks some. In the table there are about 450,000 clones, 75% to 90% of which are singletons. This specimen consisted of peripheral blood, obtained in a trial of Ad26.COV2.S vaccine versus placebo. All receptors come from a person between 18 and 60 years old who received the Ad26.COV2.S COVID-19 vaccine or a placebo. CDR3s include the opening cysteine and the closing phenylalanine or tryptophan. The D gene is left open where the match is weak. Clone size, where shown, is once, few, many, or a class for clones that have expanded.

V gene: TRBV6-5
J gene: TRBJ2-1
D gene: -
clone size: once
CDR3 protein: CASRAGLVVNEQFF
CDR3 DNA: TGTGCCAGCAGGGCGGGACTGGTAGTCAATGAGCAGTTCTTC

V gene: TRBV3-1/TRBV3-2
J gene: TRBJ1-6
D gene: -
clone size: -
CDR3 protein: CASSPGLAPLHF
CDR3 DNA: TGTGCCAGCAGTCCAGGGTTGGCACCCCTCCACTTT

V gene: TRBV5-1
J gene: TRBJ2-3
D gene: TRBD2
clone size: -
CDR3 protein: CASSLGPLQAGSGSSQYF
CDR3 DNA: TGCGCCAGCAGCTTGGGGCCCCTACAAGCGGGGTCGGGAAGTTCTCAGTATTTT

V gene: TRBV5-4
J gene: TRBJ1-3
D gene: -
clone size: -
CDR3 protein: CASSTRFSGNTIYF
CDR3 DNA: TGTGCCAGCAGCACCAGGTTCTCTGGAAACACCATATATTTT

V gene: TRBV2
J gene: TRBJ1-2
D gene: -
clone size: -
CDR3 protein: CASSDWAALEGYTF
CDR3 DNA: TGTGCCAGCAGTGATTGGGCAGCCCTGGAGGGCTACACCTTC

V gene: TRBV11-2
J gene: TRBJ2-3
D gene: -
clone size: -
CDR3 protein: CASSLAFQRSFTDTQYF
CDR3 DNA: TGTGCCAGCAGCTTAGCCTTCCAGCGGTCCTTCACAGATACGCAGTATTTT

V gene: TRBV2
J gene: TRBJ2-1
D gene: -
clone size: -
CDR3 protein: CASRGGTGTSSYNEQFF
CDR3 DNA: TGTGCCAGCAGGGGAGGGACAGGGACTAGCTCCTACAATGAGCAGTTCTTC

V gene: TRBV18
J gene: TRBJ2-3
D gene: TRBD2
clone size: -
CDR3 protein: CASSPYQRGGGTQYF
CDR3 DNA: TGTGCCAGCTCACCCTACCAGCGGGGGGGAGGTACGCAGTATTTT

V gene: TRBV7-9
J gene: TRBJ1-5
D gene: TRBD1
clone size: -
CDR3 protein: CASSGQEHQPQHF
CDR3 DNA: TGTGCCAGCAGCGGACAGGAACATCAGCCCCAGCATTTT

V gene: TRBV2
J gene: TRBJ1-1
D gene: -
clone size: -
CDR3 protein: CASSGTGLNTEAFF
CDR3 DNA: TGTGCCAGCAGTGGAACGGGTCTGAACACTGAAGCTTTCTTT

V gene: TRBV24-1
J gene: TRBJ2-2
D gene: TRBD2
clone size: -
CDR3 protein: CATSGLAGVVNTGELFF
CDR3 DNA: TGTGCCACCAGTGGCCTAGCGGGAGTAGTGAACACCGGGGAGCTGTTTTTT

V gene: TRBV4-1
J gene: TRBJ2-1
D gene: -
clone size: -
CDR3 protein: CASSQVTHLGNEQFF
CDR3 DNA: TGCGCCAGCAGCCAAGTGACCCACTTAGGCAATGAGCAGTTCTTC

V gene: TRBV5-5
J gene: TRBJ1-2
D gene: -
clone size: few
CDR3 protein: CASSYGTNYGYTF
CDR3 DNA: TGTGCCAGCAGCTACGGGACAAATTATGGCTACACCTTC

V gene: TRBV19
J gene: TRBJ1-2
D gene: -
clone size: -
CDR3 protein: CASSMRAVGYGYTF
CDR3 DNA: TGTGCCAGTAGTATGAGGGCTGTAGGATACGGCTACACCTTC

V gene: TRBV7-2
J gene: TRBJ2-5
D gene: TRBD2
clone size: once
CDR3 protein: CASSLQASGGVYQETQYF
CDR3 DNA: TGTGCCAGCAGCTTACAGGCTAGCGGGGGGGTATACCAAGAGACCCAGTACTTC

V gene: TRBV2
J gene: TRBJ2-3
D gene: -
clone size: -
CDR3 protein: CASSGPTSTDTQYF
CDR3 DNA: TGTGCCAGCAGTGGGCCAACTAGCACAGATACGCAGTATTTT

V gene: TRBV5-1
J gene: TRBJ2-3
D gene: -
clone size: -
CDR3 protein: CASSLVFSDTQYF
CDR3 DNA: TGCGCCAGCAGCTTGGTGTTCTCAGATACGCAGTATTTT

V gene: TRBV6-5
J gene: TRBJ2-2
D gene: -
clone size: few
CDR3 protein: CASRGLTGELFF
CDR3 DNA: TGTGCCAGCCGCGGGCTCACCGGGGAGCTGTTTTTT

V gene: TRBV12-3/TRBV12-4
J gene: TRBJ2-7
D gene: -
clone size: -
CDR3 protein: CASSLGLTLLHF
CDR3 DNA: TGTGCCAGCAGTCTCGGACTAACCCTGCTGCACTTC

V gene: TRBV29-1
J gene: TRBJ2-5
D gene: TRBD2
clone size: once
CDR3 protein: CSVEGLAGVSQETQYF
CDR3 DNA: TGCAGCGTTGAAGGTCTAGCGGGAGTCTCACAAGAGACCCAGTACTTC

V gene: TRBV29-1
J gene: TRBJ1-1
D gene: -
clone size: -
CDR3 protein: CSVATLLEPEAFF
CDR3 DNA: TGCAGCGTTGCCACCCTATTAGAGCCCGAAGCTTTCTTT

V gene: TRBV6-2/TRBV6-3
J gene: TRBJ1-5
D gene: -
clone size: once
CDR3 protein: CASSYDLGPERWDNQPQHF
CDR3 DNA: TGTGCCAGCAGTTACGATCTGGGACCGGAGCGGTGGGACAATCAGCCCCAGCATTTT

V gene: TRBV7-2
J gene: TRBJ1-4
D gene: -
clone size: -
CDR3 protein: CASSIQGSNEKLFF
CDR3 DNA: TGTGCCAGCAGCATCCAGGGGTCTAATGAAAAACTGTTTTTT

V gene: TRBV7-3
J gene: TRBJ2-2
D gene: -
clone size: -
CDR3 protein: CASSSGGGGGELFF
CDR3 DNA: TGTGCCAGCAGCTCGGGTGGCGGCGGCGGGGAGCTGTTTTTT

V gene: TRBV3-1/TRBV3-2
J gene: TRBJ2-7
D gene: -
clone size: -
CDR3 protein: CASSQDEGTRQYF
CDR3 DNA: TGTGCCAGCAGCCAAGACGAGGGTACTAGGCAGTACTTC

V gene: TRBV12-3/TRBV12-4
J gene: TRBJ2-1
D gene: TRBD2
clone size: -
CDR3 protein: CASSPGLVAEQFF
CDR3 DNA: TGTGCCAGCAGTCCCGGACTAGTGGCCGAGCAGTTCTTC

V gene: TRBV6-5
J gene: TRBJ1-4
D gene: -
clone size: -
CDR3 protein: CASSPLGEKLFF
CDR3 DNA: TGTGCCAGCAGTCCGCTGGGTGAAAAACTGTTTTTT

V gene: TRBV6-5
J gene: TRBJ1-1
D gene: -
clone size: -
CDR3 protein: CASSYSPTEAFF
CDR3 DNA: TGTGCCAGCAGTTACTCACCCACTGAAGCTTTCTTT

V gene: TRBV3-1/TRBV3-2
J gene: TRBJ2-3
D gene: -
clone size: -
CDR3 protein: CASSQGSGGDTQYF
CDR3 DNA: TGTGCCAGCAGCCAAGGAAGCGGTGGAGATACGCAGTATTTT

V gene: TRBV14
J gene: TRBJ2-5
D gene: -
clone size: -
CDR3 protein: CASSQAWKGLARETQYF
CDR3 DNA: TGTGCCAGCAGCCAAGCGTGGAAGGGGCTCGCCCGAGAGACCCAGTACTTC

V gene: TRBV3-1/TRBV3-2
J gene: TRBJ1-3
D gene: -
clone size: -
CDR3 protein: CASSQGYRVNTIYF
CDR3 DNA: TGTGCCAGCAGCCAAGGGTACAGGGTTAACACCATATATTTT

V gene: TRBV5-1
J gene: TRBJ2-7
D gene: -
clone size: few
CDR3 protein: CASRGSYYEQYF
CDR3 DNA: TGCGCCAGCAGGGGGTCATACTACGAGCAGTACTTC

V gene: TRBV13
J gene: TRBJ2-5
D gene: -
clone size: -
CDR3 protein: CASSKDPIRGETQYF
CDR3 DNA: TGTGCCAGCAGCAAAGATCCGATTAGGGGAGAGACCCAGTACTTC

V gene: TRBV7-3
J gene: TRBJ2-2
D gene: -
clone size: -
CDR3 protein: CASSLGSGGNTGELFF
CDR3 DNA: TGTGCCAGCAGCTTAGGGAGTGGAGGGAACACCGGGGAGCTGTTTTTT